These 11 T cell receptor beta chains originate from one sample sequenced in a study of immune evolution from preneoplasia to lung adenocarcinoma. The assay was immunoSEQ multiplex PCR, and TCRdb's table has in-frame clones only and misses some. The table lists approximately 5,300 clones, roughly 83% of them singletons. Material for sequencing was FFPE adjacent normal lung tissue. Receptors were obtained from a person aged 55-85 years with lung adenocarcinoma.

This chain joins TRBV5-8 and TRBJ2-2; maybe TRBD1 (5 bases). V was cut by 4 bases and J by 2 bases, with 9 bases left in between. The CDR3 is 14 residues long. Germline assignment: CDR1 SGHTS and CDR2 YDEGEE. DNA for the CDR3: TGTGCCAGCAGCCGACAGATCAACACCGGGGAGCTGTTTTTT. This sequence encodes CASSRQINTGELFF.

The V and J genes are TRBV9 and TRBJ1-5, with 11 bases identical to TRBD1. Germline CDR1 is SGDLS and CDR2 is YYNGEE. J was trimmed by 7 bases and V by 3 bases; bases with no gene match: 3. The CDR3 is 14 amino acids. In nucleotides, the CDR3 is TGTGCCAGCAGCGACGGACAGGGGGCACAGCCCCAGCATTTT. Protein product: CASSDGQGAQPQHF.

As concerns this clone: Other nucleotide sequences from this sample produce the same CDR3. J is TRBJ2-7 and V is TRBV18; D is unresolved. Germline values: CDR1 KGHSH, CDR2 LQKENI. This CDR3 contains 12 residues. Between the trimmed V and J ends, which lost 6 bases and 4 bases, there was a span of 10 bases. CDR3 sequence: CASSPEGYEQYF. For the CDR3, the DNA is TGTGCCAGCTCCCCTGAAGGGTACGAGCAGTACTTC.

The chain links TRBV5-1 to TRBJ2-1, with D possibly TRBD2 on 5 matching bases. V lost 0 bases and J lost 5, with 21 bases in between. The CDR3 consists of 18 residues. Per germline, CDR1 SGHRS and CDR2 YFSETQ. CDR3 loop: CASSLGRVSLTGDNEQFF. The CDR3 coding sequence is TGCGCCAGCAGCTTGGGCCGGGTCTCTTTAACCGGGGACAATGAGCAGTTCTTC.

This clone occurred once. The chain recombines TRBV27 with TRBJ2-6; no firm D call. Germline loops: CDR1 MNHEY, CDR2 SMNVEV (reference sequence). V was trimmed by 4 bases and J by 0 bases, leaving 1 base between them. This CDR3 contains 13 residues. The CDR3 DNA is TGTGCCAGCAGTTCCTCTGGGGCCAACGTCCTGACTTTC. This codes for CASSSSGANVLTF.

CDR3 loop: CASSIVEIPETQYF. The CDR3 nucleotides read TGTGCCAGTAGTATAGTTGAGATTCCGGAGACCCAGTACTTC. This rearrangement joins TRBV19 to TRBJ2-5; D is unresolved. V lost 1 base, J lost 5 bases, and 11 bases lay in between. Looked up from germline, CDR1 is LNHDA and CDR2 is SQIVND (reference sequence). This CDR3 spans 14 amino acids. Full variable domain (outside the CDR3, taken from reference TRBV19 and TRBJ2-5): DGGITQSPKYLFRKEGQNVTLSCEQNLNHDAMYWYRQDPGQGLRLIYYSQIVNDFQKGDIAEGYSVSREKKESFPLTVTSAQKNPTAFYLCASSIVEIPETQYFGPGTRLLVL.

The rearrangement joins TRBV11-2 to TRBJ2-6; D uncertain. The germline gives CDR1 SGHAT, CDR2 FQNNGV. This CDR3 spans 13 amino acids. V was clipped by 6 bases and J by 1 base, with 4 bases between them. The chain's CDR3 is CASSQSGANVLTF. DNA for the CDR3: TGTGCCAGCAGTCAATCTGGGGCCAACGTCCTGACTTTC.

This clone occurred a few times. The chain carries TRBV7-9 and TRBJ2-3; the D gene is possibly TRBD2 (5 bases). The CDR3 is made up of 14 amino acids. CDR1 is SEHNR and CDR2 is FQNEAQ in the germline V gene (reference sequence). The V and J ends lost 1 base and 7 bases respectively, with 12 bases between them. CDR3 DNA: TGTGCCAGCAGCTTAGGAGGAGCGGTGAATACGCAGTATTTT. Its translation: CASSLGGAVNTQYF.

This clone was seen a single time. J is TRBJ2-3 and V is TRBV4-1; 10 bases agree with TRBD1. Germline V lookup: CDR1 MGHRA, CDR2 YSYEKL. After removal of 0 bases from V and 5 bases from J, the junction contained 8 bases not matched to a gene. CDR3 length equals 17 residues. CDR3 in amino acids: CASSQEGQGPPGDTQYF. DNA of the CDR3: TGCGCCAGCAGCCAAGAGGGACAGGGGCCCCCAGGAGATACGCAGTATTTT.

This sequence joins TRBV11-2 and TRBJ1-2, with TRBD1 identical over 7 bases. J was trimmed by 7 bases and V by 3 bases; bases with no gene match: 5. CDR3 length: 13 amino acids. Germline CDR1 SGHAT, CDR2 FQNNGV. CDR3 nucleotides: TGTGCCAGCAGCTTTCTGGCAGGGGGTGGCTACACCTTC. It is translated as CASSFLAGGGYTF.

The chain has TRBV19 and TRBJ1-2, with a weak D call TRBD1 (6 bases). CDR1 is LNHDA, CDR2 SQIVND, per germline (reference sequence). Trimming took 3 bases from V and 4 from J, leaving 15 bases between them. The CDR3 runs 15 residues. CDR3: CASSIGSGASYGYTF. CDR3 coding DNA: TGTGCCAGTAGTATTGGGTCAGGGGCGAGCTATGGCTACACCTTC.